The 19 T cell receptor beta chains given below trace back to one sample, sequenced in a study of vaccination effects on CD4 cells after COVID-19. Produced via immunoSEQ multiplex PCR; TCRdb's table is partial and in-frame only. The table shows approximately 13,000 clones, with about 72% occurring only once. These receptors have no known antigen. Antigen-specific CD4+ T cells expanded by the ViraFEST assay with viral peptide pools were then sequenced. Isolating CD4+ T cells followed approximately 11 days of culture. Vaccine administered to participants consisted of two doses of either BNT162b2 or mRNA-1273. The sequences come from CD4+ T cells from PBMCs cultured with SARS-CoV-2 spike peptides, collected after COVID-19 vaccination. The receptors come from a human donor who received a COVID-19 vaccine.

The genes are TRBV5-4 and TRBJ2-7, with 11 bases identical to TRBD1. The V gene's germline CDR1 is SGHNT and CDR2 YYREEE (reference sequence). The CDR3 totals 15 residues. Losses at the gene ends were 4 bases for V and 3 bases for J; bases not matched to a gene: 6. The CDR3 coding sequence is TGTGCCAGCAGCCGCGCCGGGACAGGGGGCTACGAGCAGTACTTC. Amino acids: CASSRAGTGGYEQYF.

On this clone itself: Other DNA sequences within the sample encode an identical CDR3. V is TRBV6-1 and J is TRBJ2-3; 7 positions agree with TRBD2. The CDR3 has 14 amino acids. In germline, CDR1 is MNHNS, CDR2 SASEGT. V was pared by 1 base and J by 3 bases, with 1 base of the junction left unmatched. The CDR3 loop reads CASSEGAGTDTQYF. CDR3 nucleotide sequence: TGTGCCAGCAGTGAAGGAGCGGGGACAGATACGCAGTATTTT.

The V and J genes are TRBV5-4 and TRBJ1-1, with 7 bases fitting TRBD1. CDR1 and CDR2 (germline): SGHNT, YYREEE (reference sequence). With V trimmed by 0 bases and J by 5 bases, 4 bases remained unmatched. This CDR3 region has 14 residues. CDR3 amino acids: CASSLEGGWTEAFF. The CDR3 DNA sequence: TGTGCCAGCAGCTTGGAAGGGGGCTGGACTGAAGCTTTCTTT.

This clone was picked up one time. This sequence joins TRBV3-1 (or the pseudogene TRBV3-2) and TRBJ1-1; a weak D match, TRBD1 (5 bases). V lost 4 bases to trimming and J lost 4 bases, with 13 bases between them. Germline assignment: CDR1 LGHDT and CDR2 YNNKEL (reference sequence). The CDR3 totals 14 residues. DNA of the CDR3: TGTGCCAGCAGCCCGCAGGGATATAGCACTGAAGCTTTCTTT. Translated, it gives CASSPQGYSTEAFF.

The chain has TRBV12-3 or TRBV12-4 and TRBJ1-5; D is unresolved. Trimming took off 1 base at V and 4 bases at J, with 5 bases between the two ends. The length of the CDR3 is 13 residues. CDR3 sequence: CASSLGNNQPQHF. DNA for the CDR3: TGTGCCAGCAGTTTAGGTAATAATCAGCCCCAGCATTTT.

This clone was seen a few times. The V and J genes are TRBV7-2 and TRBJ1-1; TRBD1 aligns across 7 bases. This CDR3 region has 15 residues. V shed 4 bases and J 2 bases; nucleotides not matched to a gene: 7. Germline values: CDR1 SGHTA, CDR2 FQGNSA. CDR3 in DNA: TGTGCCAGCAGCTGGACCAGGGGGGTAAACACTGAAGCTTTCTTT. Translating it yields CASSWTRGVNTEAFF.

CDR3: CASSQTDNYGYTF. The CDR3 region has the DNA TGTGCCAGCAGCCAAACAGATAACTATGGCTACACCTTC. The J gene is TRBJ1-2, the V gene TRBV3-1 (or the pseudogene TRBV3-2), with D uncertain. The CDR3 is 13 amino acids. V was clipped by 2 bases and J by 1 base, with 5 bases between them. The germline V gene encodes CDR1 LGHDT and CDR2 YNNKEL (reference sequence).

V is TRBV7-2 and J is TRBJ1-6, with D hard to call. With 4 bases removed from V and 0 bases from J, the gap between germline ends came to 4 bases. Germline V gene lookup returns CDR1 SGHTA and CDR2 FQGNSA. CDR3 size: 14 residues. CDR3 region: CASSYSSYNSPLHF. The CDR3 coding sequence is TGTGCCAGCAGCTACAGCTCCTATAATTCACCCCTCCACTTT. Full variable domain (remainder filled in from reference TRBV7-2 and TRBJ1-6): GAGVSQSPSNKVTEKGKDVELRCDPISGHTALYWYRQSLGQGLEFLIYFQGNSAPDKSGLPSDRFSAERTGGSVSTLTIQRTQQEDSAVYLCASSYSSYNSPLHFGNGTRLTVT.

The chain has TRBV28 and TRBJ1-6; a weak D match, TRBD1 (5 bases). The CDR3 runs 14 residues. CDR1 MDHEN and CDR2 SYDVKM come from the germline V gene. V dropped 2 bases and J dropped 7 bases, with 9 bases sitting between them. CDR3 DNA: TGTGCCAGCAGTTTAACTGGGGGGAATTCACCCCTCCACTTT. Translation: CASSLTGGNSPLHF.

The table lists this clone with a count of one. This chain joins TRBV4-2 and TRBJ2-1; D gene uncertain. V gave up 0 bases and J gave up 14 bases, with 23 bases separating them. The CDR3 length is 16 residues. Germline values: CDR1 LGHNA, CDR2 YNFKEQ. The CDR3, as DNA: TGTGCCAGCAGCCAAGATTTTAGCAGAGTGGGCTCCGCGGAGTTCTTC. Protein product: CASSQDFSRVGSAEFF.

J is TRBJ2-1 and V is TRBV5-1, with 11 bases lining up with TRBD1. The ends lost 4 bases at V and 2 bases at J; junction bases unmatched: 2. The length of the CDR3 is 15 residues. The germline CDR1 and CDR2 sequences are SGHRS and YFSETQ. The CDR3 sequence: CASSQGQGAYNEQFF. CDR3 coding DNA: TGCGCCAGCAGCCAGGGACAGGGGGCCTACAATGAGCAGTTCTTC.

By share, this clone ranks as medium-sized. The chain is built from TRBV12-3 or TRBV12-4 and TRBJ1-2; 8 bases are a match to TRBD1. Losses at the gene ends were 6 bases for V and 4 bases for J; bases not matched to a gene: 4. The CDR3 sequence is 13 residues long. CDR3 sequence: CASRVGTGYGYTF. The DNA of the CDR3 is TGTGCCAGCAGGGTAGGGACAGGCTATGGCTACACCTTC.

Written as DNA, the CDR3 is TGTGCCATCAGGGCGCCTAGCGGGGGGGCCTCGGAGCAGTTCTTC. Amino acids: CAIRAPSGGASEQFF. The genes are TRBV10-3 and TRBJ2-1; TRBD2 agrees at 12 bases. From germline, CDR1 is ENHRY and CDR2 SYGVKD. The CDR3 runs 15 residues. Trimming cost V 6 bases and J 10 bases; bases outside gene matches: 10.

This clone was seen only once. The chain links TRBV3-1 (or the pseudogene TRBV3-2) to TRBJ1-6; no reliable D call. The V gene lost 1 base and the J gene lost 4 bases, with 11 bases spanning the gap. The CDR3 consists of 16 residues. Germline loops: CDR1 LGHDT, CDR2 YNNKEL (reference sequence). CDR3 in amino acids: CASSQAQTSYNSPLHF. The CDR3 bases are TGTGCCAGCAGCCAAGCCCAGACAAGTTATAATTCACCCCTCCACTTT.

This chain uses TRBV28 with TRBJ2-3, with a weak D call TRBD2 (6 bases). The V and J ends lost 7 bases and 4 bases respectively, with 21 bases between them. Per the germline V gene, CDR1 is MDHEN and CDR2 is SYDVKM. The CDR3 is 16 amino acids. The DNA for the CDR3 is TGTGCCAGCACTGAGCGGGTTTGGGTTTTGTCAGATACGCAGTATTTT. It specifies CASTERVWVLSDTQYF.

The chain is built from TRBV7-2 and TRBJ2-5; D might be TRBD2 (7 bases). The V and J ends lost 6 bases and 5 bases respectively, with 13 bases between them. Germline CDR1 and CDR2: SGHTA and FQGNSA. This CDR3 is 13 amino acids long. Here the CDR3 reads CASRVGGQETQYF. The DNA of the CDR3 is TGTGCCAGCAGGGTCGGGGGGCAGGAGACCCAGTACTTC.

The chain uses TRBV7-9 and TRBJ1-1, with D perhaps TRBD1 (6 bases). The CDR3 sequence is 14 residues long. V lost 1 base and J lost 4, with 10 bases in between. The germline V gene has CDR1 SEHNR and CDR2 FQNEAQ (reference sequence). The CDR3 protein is CASSLGQGFTEAFF. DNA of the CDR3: TGTGCCAGCAGCTTAGGCCAGGGGTTCACTGAAGCTTTCTTT.

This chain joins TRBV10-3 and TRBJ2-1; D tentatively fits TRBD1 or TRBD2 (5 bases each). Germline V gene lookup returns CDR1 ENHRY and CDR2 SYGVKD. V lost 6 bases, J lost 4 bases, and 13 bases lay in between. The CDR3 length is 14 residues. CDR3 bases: TGTGCCATCAGGGATGACAGACTATACAATGAGCAGTTCTTC. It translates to CAIRDDRLYNEQFF.

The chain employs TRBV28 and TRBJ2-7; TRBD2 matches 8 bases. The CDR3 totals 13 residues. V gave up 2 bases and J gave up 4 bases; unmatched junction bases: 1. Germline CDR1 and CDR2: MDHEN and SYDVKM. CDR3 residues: CASSLGTRYEQYF. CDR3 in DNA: TGTGCCAGCAGTTTAGGGACTAGGTACGAGCAGTACTTC. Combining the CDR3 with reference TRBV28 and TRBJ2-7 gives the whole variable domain DVKVTQSSRYLVKRTGEKVFLECVQDMDHENMFWYRQDPGLGLRLIYFSYDVKMKEKGDIPEGYSVSREKKERFSLILESASTNQTSMYLCASSLGTRYEQYFGPGTRLTVT.